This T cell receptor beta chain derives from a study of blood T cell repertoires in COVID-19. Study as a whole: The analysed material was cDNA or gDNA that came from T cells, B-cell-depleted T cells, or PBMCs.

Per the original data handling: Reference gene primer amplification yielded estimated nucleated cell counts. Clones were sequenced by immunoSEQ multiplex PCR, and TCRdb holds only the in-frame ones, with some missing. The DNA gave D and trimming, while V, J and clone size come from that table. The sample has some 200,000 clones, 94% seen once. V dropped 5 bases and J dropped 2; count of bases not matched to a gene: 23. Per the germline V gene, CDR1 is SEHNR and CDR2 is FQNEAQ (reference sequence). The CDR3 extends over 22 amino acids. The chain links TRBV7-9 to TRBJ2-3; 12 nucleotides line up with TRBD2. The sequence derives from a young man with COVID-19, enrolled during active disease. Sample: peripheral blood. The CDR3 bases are TGTGCCAGCAGCAAACGCATTTGGGACAGTCAAAGGACTAGCGGGACCACAGATACGCAGTATTTT. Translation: CASSKRIWDSQRTSGTTDTQYF.